The sequence of this T cell receptor beta chain was determined in a study of cytotoxic CD8 clonotypes in ibrutinib-treated CLL. Study-level results: Measured clonality at baseline was greater than in age-matched healthy donors and tracked with circulating CD8+ T-cell counts.

This clone was seen many times. Its target is not known. Genomic DNA for TCR beta libraries, around 2.1 micrograms, came from cryopreserved PBMCs. The germline CDR1 and CDR2 sequences are SGHTA and FQGNSA. V lost 5 bases, J lost 4 bases, and 14 bases lay in between. There are 14 residues in the CDR3. Depths of 1 in 200,000 to 1 in 1 million T cells were the sequencing target. The assay was immunoSEQ multiplex PCR, and TCRdb's table has in-frame clones only and misses some. Among 130,000 or so clones, 77% were seen once, and the ten largest hold around 30%. This clonotype was obtained from a human donor with chronic lymphocytic leukemia. The sequenced sample was PBMCs, obtained after 12 months of ibrutinib treatment. The chain is built from TRBV7-2 and TRBJ2-5; D gene uncertain. CDR3 sequence (DNA): TGTGCCAGCAGCCCGACCCTAGTGCCAGAGACCCAGTACTTC. Residues: CASSPTLVPETQYF.